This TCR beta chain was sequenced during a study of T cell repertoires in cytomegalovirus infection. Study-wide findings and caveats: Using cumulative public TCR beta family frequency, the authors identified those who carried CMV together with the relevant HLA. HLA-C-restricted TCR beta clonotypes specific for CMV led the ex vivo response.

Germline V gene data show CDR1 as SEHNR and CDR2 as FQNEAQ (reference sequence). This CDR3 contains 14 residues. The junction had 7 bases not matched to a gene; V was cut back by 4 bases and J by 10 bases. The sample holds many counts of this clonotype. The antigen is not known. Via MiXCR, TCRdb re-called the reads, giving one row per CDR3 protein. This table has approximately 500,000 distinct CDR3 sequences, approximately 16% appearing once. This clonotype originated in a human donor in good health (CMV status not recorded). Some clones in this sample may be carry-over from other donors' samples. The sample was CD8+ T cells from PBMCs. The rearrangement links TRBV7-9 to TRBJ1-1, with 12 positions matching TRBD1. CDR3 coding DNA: TGTGCCAGCAGCTCGACGGGACAGGGGGCCAGAGCTTTCTTT. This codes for CASSSTGQGARAFF.